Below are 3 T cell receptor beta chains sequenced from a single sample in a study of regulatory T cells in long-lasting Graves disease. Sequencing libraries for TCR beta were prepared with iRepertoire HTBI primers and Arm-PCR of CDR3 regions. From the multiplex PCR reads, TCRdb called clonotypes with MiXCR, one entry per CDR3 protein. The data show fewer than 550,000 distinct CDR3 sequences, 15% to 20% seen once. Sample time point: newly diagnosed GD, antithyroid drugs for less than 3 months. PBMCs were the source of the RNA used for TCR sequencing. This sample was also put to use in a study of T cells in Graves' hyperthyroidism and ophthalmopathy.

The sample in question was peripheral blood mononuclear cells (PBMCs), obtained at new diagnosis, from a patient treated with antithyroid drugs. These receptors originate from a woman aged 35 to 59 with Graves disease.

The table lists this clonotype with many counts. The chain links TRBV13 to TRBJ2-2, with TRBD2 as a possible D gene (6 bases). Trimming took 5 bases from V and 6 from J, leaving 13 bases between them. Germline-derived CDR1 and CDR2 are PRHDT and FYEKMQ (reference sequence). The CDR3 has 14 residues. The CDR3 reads CASSQGLRAGELFF. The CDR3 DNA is TGTGCCAGCAGCCAGGGACTCCGTGCCGGGGAGCTGTTTTTT.

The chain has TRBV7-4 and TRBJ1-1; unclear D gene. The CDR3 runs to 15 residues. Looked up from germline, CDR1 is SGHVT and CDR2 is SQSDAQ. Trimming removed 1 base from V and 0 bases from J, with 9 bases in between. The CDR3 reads CASSLEDGMNTEAFF. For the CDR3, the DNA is TGTGCCAGCAGCTTAGAGGACGGAATGAACACTGAAGCTTTCTTT.

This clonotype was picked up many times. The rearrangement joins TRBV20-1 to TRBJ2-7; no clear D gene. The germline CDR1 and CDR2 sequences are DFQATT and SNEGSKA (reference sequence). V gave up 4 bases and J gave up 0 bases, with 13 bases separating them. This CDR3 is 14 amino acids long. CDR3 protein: CSATAGTVSYEQYF. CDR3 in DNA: TGCAGTGCTACCGCCGGCACGGTCTCCTACGAGCAGTACTTC.